A single sample is the source of the 19 T cell receptor beta chains below, sequenced in a study of T cells after yellow fever vaccination. TCRdb re-analysed the 5' RACE reads in MiXCR, keeping a single row per CDR3 protein. Of hundreds of thousands of distinct CDR3 sequences in the sample, 8.7% were seen once. The material was PBMCs, obtained on the day of the first yellow fever vaccination. The receptors were gathered from a man between 18 and 29 years old who received the YFV17D yellow fever vaccine.

This clonotype was detected a few times. The chain uses TRBV24-1 and TRBJ2-5; maybe TRBD2 (5 bases). The V gene lost 2 bases and the J gene lost 3 bases, with 9 bases spanning the gap. This CDR3 has 14 residues. CDR1 is KGHDR and CDR2 is SFDVKD in the germline V gene. The CDR3 region is CATSDSDGKETQYF. For the CDR3, the DNA is TGTGCCACCAGTGATTCTGACGGGAAAGAGACCCAGTACTTC.

The rearrangement links TRBV10-3 to TRBJ1-2; D gene ambiguous. With 2 bases removed from V and 2 bases from J, the gap between germline ends came to 12 bases. CDR1 and CDR2 from the germline V gene are ENHRY and SYGVKD. There are 15 residues in the CDR3. In nucleotides, the CDR3 is TGTGCCATCAGTGAGGGGCCTAGCCCCAACTATGGCTACACCTTC. It yields the protein CAISEGPSPNYGYTF.

Only a few counts were recorded for this clonotype. The V call is TRBV4-3, the J call TRBJ2-7, with D hard to call. Trimming removed 0 bases from V and 0 bases from J, with 6 bases in between. Germline CDR1 reads LGHNA; CDR2 reads YSLEER. The CDR3 is made up of 14 amino acids. The CDR3 reads CASSQEIGSYEQYF. The CDR3 DNA sequence: TGCGCCAGCAGCCAAGAAATAGGCTCCTACGAGCAGTACTTC.

The CDR3 nucleotides read TGTGCCAGTAGACAGGGAGACATTCAGTACTTC. Amino acid sequence: CASRQGDIQYF. The V gene is TRBV19, the J gene TRBJ2-4, with D perhaps matching TRBD1 (6 bases). The CDR3 consists of 11 residues. Germline lookup yields CDR1 LNHDA and CDR2 SQIVND (reference sequence). V dropped 6 bases and J dropped 8 bases, with 8 bases sitting between them.

This clonotype was counted between two and nine times. The V gene is TRBV5-8, the J gene TRBJ1-5; D is undetermined. Germline CDR1 reads SGHTS; CDR2 reads YDEGEE. V was clipped by 4 bases and J by 7 bases, with 15 bases between them. The CDR3 has 14 amino acids. The CDR3 reads CASSQESPRQPQHF. DNA for the CDR3: TGTGCCAGCAGCCAAGAATCACCGAGGCAGCCCCAGCATTTT. Combining the CDR3 with reference TRBV5-8 and TRBJ1-5 gives the whole variable domain EAGVTQSPTHLIKTRGQQATLRCSPISGHTSVYWYQQALGLGLQFLLWYDEGEERNRGNFPPRFSGRQFPNYSSELNVNALELEDSALYLCASSQESPRQPQHFGDGTRLSIL.

This clonotype was seen more than once but under ten times. The chain is built from TRBV4-2 and TRBJ2-3, with 7 bases aligning to TRBD1. Germline CDR1 LGHNA, CDR2 YNFKEQ. Trimming cost V 3 bases and J 5 bases; bases outside gene matches: 2. The CDR3 extends over 13 amino acids. The CDR3 sequence is CASSQGTVDTQYF. DNA for the CDR3: TGTGCCAGCAGCCAGGGGACAGTAGATACGCAGTATTTT.

This clonotype was observed a handful of times. V and J are TRBV7-2 and TRBJ2-7; 10 bases are a match to TRBD1. Germline lookup yields CDR1 SGHTA and CDR2 FQGNSA. CDR3 length: 14 amino acids. V lost 5 bases, J lost 7 bases, and 8 bases stayed unmatched. The CDR3 DNA sequence: TGTGCCAGCAGCCTGCAAGGGGGACAGGGGGAGCAGTACTTC. Protein: CASSLQGGQGEQYF. The full variable domain, rest sourced from reference TRBV7-2 and TRBJ2-7, is GAGVSQSPSNKVTEKGKDVELRCDPISGHTALYWYRQSLGQGLEFLIYFQGNSAPDKSGLPSDRFSAERTGGSVSTLTIQRTQQEDSAVYLCASSLQGGQGEQYFGPGTRLTVT.

A few counts support this clonotype. This chain uses TRBV7-2 with TRBJ2-1; possibly TRBD2 for D (6 bases). The CDR3 consists of 15 residues. The V end lost 1 base, the J end lost 4 bases, and 11 bases lay between the germline ends. Germline values: CDR1 SGHTA, CDR2 FQGNSA. The CDR3, as DNA: TGTGCCAGCAGCTTAGGACCGGGACTTTACAATGAGCAGTTCTTC. Its translation: CASSLGPGLYNEQFF. Looking up the rest from reference TRBV7-2 and TRBJ2-1 gives the full variable domain: GAGVSQSPSNKVTEKGKDVELRCDPISGHTALYWYRQSLGQGLEFLIYFQGNSAPDKSGLPSDRFSAERTGGSVSTLTIQRTQQEDSAVYLCASSLGPGLYNEQFFGPGTRLTVL.

This clonotype came up a few times. The J gene is TRBJ2-3, the V gene TRBV7-2; TRBD2 aligns across 7 bases. The germline V gene has CDR1 SGHTA and CDR2 FQGNSA. V trimming: 5 bases; J trimming: 3 bases; junction bases outside the gene matches: 14. CDR3 length: 17 residues. The CDR3 spells CASSTHRSSGVTDTQYF. The CDR3 region has the DNA TGTGCCAGCAGCACACACCGATCTAGCGGCGTGACAGATACGCAGTATTTT.

The table lists this clonotype with many counts. The genes are TRBV12-3 or TRBV12-4 and TRBJ1-1; D uncertain. The CDR3 runs to 13 residues. Trimming shortened V by 3 bases and J by 6 bases, and 11 bases separated the two germline ends. CDR3 region: CASSFRLNPEAFF. CDR3 in DNA: TGTGCCAGCAGTTTCAGGTTGAATCCTGAAGCTTTCTTT.

This chain joins TRBV7-2 and TRBJ2-5, with 11 bases aligning to TRBD2. CDR1 and CDR2 from the germline V gene are SGHTA and FQGNSA. The CDR3 has 16 residues. V was pared by 1 base and J by 2 bases, with 3 bases of the junction left unmatched. CDR3 DNA sequence: TGTGCCAGCAGCTTAGGTCGGACTAGCGGGCAAGAGACCCAGTACTTC. Translating gives CASSLGRTSGQETQYF.

This clonotype turned up a few times. This sequence joins TRBV15 and TRBJ2-2; 10 positions match TRBD2. V lost 3 bases, J lost 6 bases, and 10 bases stayed unmatched. Germline CDR1 reads LNHNV; CDR2 reads YYDKDF (reference sequence). The CDR3 has 17 residues. CDR3 in DNA: TGTGCCACCAGCAGTCCGGGGACTAGCGAGGGGGCCGGGGAGCTGTTTTTT. Amino acids: CATSSPGTSEGAGELFF.

CDR3 in amino acids: CASSAPGGTGNEQYF. CDR3 DNA sequence: TGTGCCAGCAGCGCCCCGGGCGGGACAGGCAACGAGCAGTACTTC. V usage is TRBV9 and J usage is TRBJ2-7, with 8 bases identical to TRBD1. The germline V gene encodes CDR1 SGDLS and CDR2 YYNGEE. The V segment lost 3 bases and the J segment 5 bases; nucleotides outside the gene matches: 10. The CDR3 covers 15 residues.

This clonotype was seen only a few times. The rearrangement uses TRBV12-3 or TRBV12-4 and TRBJ1-2; TRBD1 is a possible D gene (5 bases). Trimming took 4 bases from V and 4 from J, leaving 10 bases between them. The CDR3 covers 13 residues. CDR3 loop: CASSWDFSYGYTF. For the CDR3, the DNA is TGTGCCAGCAGTTGGGACTTCAGCTATGGCTACACCTTC.

The V call is TRBV19, the J call TRBJ2-7; the D gene could be TRBD1 or TRBD2 (6 bases each). Trimming cost V 3 bases and J 0 bases, with 12 bases left between them. The CDR3 has 15 residues. The germline V gene encodes CDR1 LNHDA and CDR2 SQIVND (reference sequence). CDR3 in amino acids: CASSMRGGTSYEQYF. The CDR3 coding sequence is TGTGCCAGTAGTATGAGAGGGGGGACCTCCTACGAGCAGTACTTC.

This clonotype was seen ten or more times. This chain links TRBV10-2 with TRBJ2-5; no definite D call. Looked up from germline, CDR1 is WSHSY and CDR2 is SAAADI. The CDR3 totals 14 residues. Deletions cut 5 bases from V and 3 bases from J, with 13 bases between. CDR3 sequence (DNA): TGCGCCAGCAGTCGTGTACCCCGGGAAGAGACCCAGTACTTC. It codes for CASSRVPREETQYF.

This clonotype was found a few times. This chain connects TRBV7-3 to TRBJ2-1; 8 bases match TRBD2. CDR3 length equals 16 residues. In germline, CDR1 is SGHTA, CDR2 FQGTGA. The V and J ends lost 0 bases and 5 bases, in that order; junction bases with no gene match: 6. This CDR3 is CASSLTGVAGNNEQFF. The CDR3 DNA reads TGTGCCAGCAGCTTAACGGGAGTAGCGGGGAACAATGAGCAGTTCTTC.

This clonotype was recorded a few times. The rearrangement joins TRBV6-5 to TRBJ2-3, with D possibly being TRBD2 (5 bases). From germline, CDR1 is MNHEY and CDR2 SVGAGI. This CDR3 has 15 amino acids. Trimming shortened V by 2 bases and J by 0 bases, and 9 bases separated the two germline ends. CDR3: CASSYGAGSTDTQYF. CDR3 DNA: TGTGCCAGCAGTTACGGTGCGGGTAGCACAGATACGCAGTATTTT.

This clonotype was seen ten or more times. The J gene is TRBJ1-1, the V gene TRBV5-1; D is perhaps TRBD1 (6 bases). The germline gives CDR1 SGHRS, CDR2 YFSETQ. This CDR3 has 16 amino acids. Between the trimmed V and J ends, which lost 0 bases and 0 bases, there was a span of 12 bases. For the CDR3, the DNA is TGCGCCAGCAGCTTGGGGTTGCGGGACATGAACACTGAAGCTTTCTTT. The encoded protein is CASSLGLRDMNTEAFF. Full variable domain (remainder filled in from reference TRBV5-1 and TRBJ1-1): KAGVTQTPRYLIKTRGQQVTLSCSPISGHRSVSWYQQTPGQGLQFLFEYFSETQRNKGNFPGRFSGRQFSNSRSEMNVSTLELGDSALYLCASSLGLRDMNTEAFFGQGTRLTVV.